One sample yielded the 22 T cell receptor beta chains listed below, sequenced in a study of graft-versus-host responses after intestinal transplantation. Libraries were prepared by immunoSEQ multiplex PCR; TCRdb keeps only in-frame clonotypes and omits some of them. The data hold 49,000 or so clones, with around 93% observed a single time. The starting material was PBMCs, obtained roughly 860 days after a first intestinal transplant, on the day of a second. The receptors here all came from a human patient who received an intestinal transplant, so some T cells may come from the graft donor.

This chain links TRBV27 with TRBJ2-2, with D tentatively TRBD1 (5 bases). Trimming pared 2 bases from V and 2 bases from J, leaving 9 bases between. The germline V gene has CDR1 MNHEY and CDR2 SMNVEV (reference sequence). This CDR3 comprises 15 residues. CDR3 sequence (DNA): TGTGCCAGCAGTTTAACCCAGGGAAACACCGGGGAGCTGTTTTTT. This codes for CASSLTQGNTGELFF.

The V call is TRBV30, the J call TRBJ1-5; D not certain. Germline lookup yields CDR1 GTSNPN and CDR2 SVGIG (reference sequence). Between the trimmed V and J ends, which lost 2 bases and 6 bases, there was a span of 11 bases. CDR3 length: 13 amino acids. This chain's CDR3 is CAWSPASGQPQHF. CDR3 DNA sequence: TGTGCCTGGAGTCCCGCGAGCGGTCAGCCCCAGCATTTT. Full variable domain (remainder filled in from reference TRBV30 and TRBJ1-5): SQTIHQWPATLVQPVGSPLSLECTVEGTSNPNLYWYRQAAGRGLQLLFYSVGIGQISSEVPQNLSASRPQDRQFILSSKKLLLSDSGFYLCAWSPASGQPQHFGDGTRLSIL.

In this sample, this clone turned up once. This sequence joins TRBV5-6 and TRBJ2-1; TRBD2 matches at 11 bases. The germline V gene has CDR1 SGHDT and CDR2 YYEEEE. The CDR3 consists of 15 residues. V was pared by 3 bases and J by 7 bases, with 6 bases of the junction left unmatched. CDR3 sequence reads: CASSYGTSGTNEQFF. The CDR3 DNA sequence: TGTGCCAGCAGCTATGGGACTAGCGGTACGAATGAGCAGTTCTTC.

The chain uses TRBV4-2 and TRBJ2-5, with TRBD2 as a possible D gene (5 bases). TRBJ2-7 explains the end of the DNA better; the J call may be wrong. The CDR3 has 12 residues. Germline V lookup: CDR1 LGHNA, CDR2 YNFKEQ. The CDR3 loop is CASSLEGYEQYF. In DNA, the CDR3 is TGTGCCAGCAGCCTCGAGGGCTACGAGCAGTACTTC.

The chain employs TRBV2 and TRBJ1-5, with D possibly being TRBD1 (5 bases). CDR1 is SNHLY, CDR2 FYNNEI, per germline. V lost 2 bases and J lost 0, with 11 bases in between. The CDR3 is 16 residues long. The CDR3 sequence: CASSESLGDSNQPQHF. In DNA, the CDR3 is TGTGCCAGCAGTGAAAGCTTGGGGGATAGCAATCAGCCCCAGCATTTT. The whole variable domain, filled in from reference TRBV2 and TRBJ1-5, reads EPEVTQTPSHQVTQMGQEVILRCVPISNHLYFYWYRQILGQKVEFLVSFYNNEISEKSEIFDDQFSVERPDGSNFTLKIRSTKLEDSAMYFCASSESLGDSNQPQHFGDGTRLSIL.

The J gene is TRBJ2-1, the V gene TRBV27; D is perhaps TRBD1 (6 bases). V gave up 7 bases and J gave up 0 bases, with 13 bases separating them. The CDR3 is 15 residues long. Looked up from germline, CDR1 is MNHEY and CDR2 is SMNVEV (reference sequence). The CDR3 coding sequence is TGTGCCAGCAAGTTCGGACAGACCTCCTACAATGAGCAGTTCTTC. Translating gives CASKFGQTSYNEQFF.

This chain uses TRBV25-1 with TRBJ2-6; TRBD1 aligns across 9 bases. Germline trimming cut 6 bases from V and 2 bases from J; bases unmatched to any gene: 2. CDR3 length: 15 residues. CDR1 MGHDK and CDR2 SYGVNS come from the germline V gene. The CDR3 sequence is CASSGQGTGANVLTF. CDR3 nucleotides: TGTGCCAGCAGCGGACAGGGGACTGGGGCCAACGTCCTGACTTTC. Variable domain in full (rest from reference TRBV25-1 and TRBJ2-6): EADIYQTPRYLVIGTGKKITLECSQTMGHDKMYWYQQDPGMELHLIHYSYGVNSTEKGDLSSESTVSRIRTEHFPLTLESARPSHTSQYLCASSGQGTGANVLTFGAGSRLTVL.

This clone has just one count. The chain couples TRBV7-8 to TRBJ2-7; 9 bases are a match to TRBD2. This CDR3 has 15 residues. Germline CDR1 reads SGHVS; CDR2 reads FQNEAQ. Losses at the gene ends were 5 bases for V and 6 bases for J; bases not matched to a gene: 11. CDR3 DNA sequence: TGTGCCAGCAGCCAAACGGCGGGAGGGCCAAGCGAGCAGTACTTC. Protein: CASSQTAGGPSEQYF.

The chain joins TRBV7-3 to TRBJ2-1, with 8 positions matching TRBD2. The germline V gene has CDR1 SGHTA and CDR2 FQGTGA. V lost 2 bases to trimming and J lost 2 bases; unmatched junction nucleotides: 8. There are 17 residues in the CDR3. DNA of the CDR3: TGTGCCAGCAGCTTAGACAGCGGGAGAACCCCCTACAATGAGCAGTTCTTC. Its protein is CASSLDSGRTPYNEQFF.

This clone has a single count. The V gene is TRBV12-5, the J gene TRBJ2-7; tentatively, D is TRBD2 (5 bases). The V end lost 6 bases, the J end lost 0 bases, and 9 bases lay between the germline ends. The CDR3 contains 13 residues. Germline V gives CDR1 LGHNT, CDR2 FRNRAP. The CDR3 spells CASGLEDSYEQYF. The DNA for the CDR3 is TGTGCTAGTGGCCTGGAGGACTCCTACGAGCAGTACTTC.

For the CDR3, the DNA is TGTGCCAGCAGTTTTTCGACTCCGAGCACAGATACGCAGTATTTT. Amino acids: CASSFSTPSTDTQYF. The chain is built from TRBV6-6 and TRBJ2-3; D is unclear. The CDR3 runs 15 residues. Trimming removed 4 bases from V and 0 bases from J, with 11 bases in between. Germline V gene data show CDR1 as MNHNY and CDR2 as SVGAGI (reference sequence).

This chain links TRBV4-2 with TRBJ2-1; D might be TRBD1 (7 bases). This CDR3 is 17 amino acids long. The V end lost 1 base, the J end lost 0 bases, and 13 bases lay between the germline ends. CDR1 is LGHNA, CDR2 YNFKEQ, per germline. DNA for the CDR3: TGTGCCAGCAGCCAAGTTCAGGGGGGATCCTCCTACAATGAGCAGTTCTTC. It codes for CASSQVQGGSSYNEQFF.

The V and J genes are TRBV9 and TRBJ2-1; a weak D match, TRBD1 (5 bases). The CDR3 loop spans 14 amino acids. Trimming stripped 8 bases from V and 1 base from J, with 13 bases between. Germline lookup yields CDR1 SGDLS and CDR2 YYNGEE. CDR3 in amino acids: CARPQKGSYNEQFF. DNA for the CDR3: TGTGCCAGGCCCCAGAAGGGGTCCTACAATGAGCAGTTCTTC.

V gene TRBV28 combines with J gene TRBJ2-2; 14 nucleotides align to TRBD2. Germline CDR1 reads MDHEN; CDR2 reads SYDVKM. The CDR3 totals 16 residues. Trimming cost V 5 bases and J 5 bases; bases outside gene matches: 4. The CDR3 nucleotides read TGTGCCAGCAGTGGACTAGCGGGAGGTTTAACCGGGGAGCTGTTTTTT. This gives the protein CASSGLAGGLTGELFF.

The rearrangement joins TRBV19 to TRBJ2-7; either TRBD1 or TRBD2 may supply D (6 bases each). Per germline, CDR1 LNHDA and CDR2 SQIVND (reference sequence). The CDR3 is made up of 15 amino acids. Trimming stripped 2 bases from V and 6 bases from J, with 17 bases between. CDR3 coding DNA: TGTGCCAGTAGTATAAAGTTTAGCAGGGGAGGCGAGCAGTACTTC. Its translation: CASSIKFSRGGEQYF.

V usage is TRBV6-1 and J usage is TRBJ1-1; 9 bases align to TRBD1. The CDR3 extends over 14 amino acids. The germline gives CDR1 MNHNS, CDR2 SASEGT. The ends lost 7 bases at V and 1 base at J; junction bases unmatched: 4. In nucleotides, the CDR3 is TGTGCCAGCAAACGGGACAGGGAGAACACTGAAGCTTTCTTT. Protein sequence: CASKRDRENTEAFF.

The rearrangement links TRBV25-1 to TRBJ2-7, with a tentative D call TRBD2 (5 bases). Per germline, CDR1 MGHDK and CDR2 SYGVNS. The CDR3 consists of 14 residues. V was clipped by 6 bases and J by 2 bases, with 14 bases between them. As DNA, the CDR3 is TGTGCCAGCAGCTCAGCGGTCCCAACCTACGAGCAGTACTTC. Its protein is CASSSAVPTYEQYF.

The V gene is TRBV7-9, the J gene TRBJ2-2; tentatively, D is TRBD1 (6 bases). The CDR3 covers 15 residues. CDR1 and CDR2 (germline): SEHNR, FQNEAQ (reference sequence). Trimming cost V 1 base and J 3 bases, with 9 bases left between them. CDR3 sequence: CASSLGTADTGELFF. The CDR3 coding sequence is TGTGCCAGCAGCTTAGGGACAGCGGACACCGGGGAGCTGTTTTTT.

This clone was observed once. J is TRBJ2-7 and V is TRBV5-1; D remains unclear. The CDR3 has 12 residues. From germline, CDR1 is SGHRS and CDR2 YFSETQ. V lost 2 bases to trimming and J lost 3 bases, with 6 bases between them. In DNA, the CDR3 is TGCGCCAGCAGCTTTGGGGACTACGAGCAGTACTTC. Residues: CASSFGDYEQYF.

To note about this clone: At one boundary the junction diverges from the germline segment, which might be a read error. The chain combines TRBV7-7 with TRBJ2-6, with TRBD1 identical over 7 bases. CDR3 length: 19 amino acids. From germline, CDR1 is SSHAT and CDR2 FNYEAQ (reference sequence). CDR3 loop: CASSPNLPTGPGGANVLTF. The CDR3 DNA is TGTGCTAGCAGCCCCAATCTCCCGACAGGGCCCGGGGGGGCCAACGTCCTGACTTTC.

V gene TRBV28 combines with J gene TRBJ2-7; D is ambiguous. In germline, CDR1 is MDHEN, CDR2 SYDVKM. Trimming took off 7 bases at V and 7 bases at J, with 11 bases between the two ends. This CDR3 comprises 11 residues. The CDR3 DNA sequence: TGTGCCAGCACCTCCGGTTGGGAGCAGTACTTC. It translates to CASTSGWEQYF.

This chain's CDR3 is CASSKLAGPETQYF. The CDR3 coding sequence is TGTGCCAGCTCAAAACTAGCGGGACCGGAGACCCAGTACTTC. The V gene is TRBV18, the J gene TRBJ2-5; 10 bases align to TRBD2. The ends lost 5 bases at V and 5 bases at J; junction bases unmatched: 5. There are 14 residues in the CDR3. Germline-derived CDR1 and CDR2 are KGHSH and LQKENI.